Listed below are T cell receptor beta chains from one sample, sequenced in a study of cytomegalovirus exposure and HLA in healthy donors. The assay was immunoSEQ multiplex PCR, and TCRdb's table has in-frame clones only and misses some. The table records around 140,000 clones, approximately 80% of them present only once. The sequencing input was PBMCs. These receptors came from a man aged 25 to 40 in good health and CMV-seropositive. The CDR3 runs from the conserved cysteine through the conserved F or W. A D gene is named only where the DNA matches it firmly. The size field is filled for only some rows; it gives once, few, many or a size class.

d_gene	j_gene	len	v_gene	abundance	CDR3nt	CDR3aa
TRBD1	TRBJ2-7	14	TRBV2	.	TGTGCCAGCGGCAGACAGGGGGCTCCCAACGAGCAGTACTTC	CASGRQGAPNEQYF
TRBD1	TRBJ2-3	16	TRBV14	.	TGTGCCAGCAGCCAAGCGGACAGGCGTACGTTGGATACGCAGTATTTT	CASSQADRRTLDTQYF
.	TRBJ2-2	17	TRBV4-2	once	TGTGCCAGCAGCCAAGCTCGATTCGGACTTACCACCGGGGAGCTGTTTTTT	CASSQARFGLTTGELFF
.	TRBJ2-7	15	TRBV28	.	TGTGCCAGCAGGGGACTGGGTGGCTTGGACTACGAGCAGTACTTC	CASRGLGGLDYEQYF
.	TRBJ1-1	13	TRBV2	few	TGTGCCAGCAGGCCCGAAAGAAGCGCTGAAGCTTTCTTT	CASRPERSAEAFF
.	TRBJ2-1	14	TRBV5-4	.	TGTGCCAGCAGCTTGGGGCCCAAGGGGGATGAGCAGTTCTTC	CASSLGPKGDEQFF
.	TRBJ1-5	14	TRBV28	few	TGTGCCAGCAGTTTAGTAGGGACTTATCAGCCCCAGCATTTT	CASSLVGTYQPQHF
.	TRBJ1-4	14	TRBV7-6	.	TGTGCCAGCAGCGAGGGAAGGGCGGAAGAAAAACTGTTTTTT	CASSEGRAEEKLFF
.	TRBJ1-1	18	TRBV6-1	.	TGTGCCAGCAGTGAATCTGGGGGCCGACTTGGGGAGAACACTGAAGCTTTCTTT	CASSESGGRLGENTEAFF
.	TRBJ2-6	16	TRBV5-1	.	TGCGCCAGCAGCCCGGGACTGAGCTCTGGGGCCAACGTCCTGACTTTC	CASSPGLSSGANVLTF
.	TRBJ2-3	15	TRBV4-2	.	TGTGCCAGCAGCCCCGGAGAGGGCGTATTAGATACGCAGTATTTT	CASSPGEGVLDTQYF